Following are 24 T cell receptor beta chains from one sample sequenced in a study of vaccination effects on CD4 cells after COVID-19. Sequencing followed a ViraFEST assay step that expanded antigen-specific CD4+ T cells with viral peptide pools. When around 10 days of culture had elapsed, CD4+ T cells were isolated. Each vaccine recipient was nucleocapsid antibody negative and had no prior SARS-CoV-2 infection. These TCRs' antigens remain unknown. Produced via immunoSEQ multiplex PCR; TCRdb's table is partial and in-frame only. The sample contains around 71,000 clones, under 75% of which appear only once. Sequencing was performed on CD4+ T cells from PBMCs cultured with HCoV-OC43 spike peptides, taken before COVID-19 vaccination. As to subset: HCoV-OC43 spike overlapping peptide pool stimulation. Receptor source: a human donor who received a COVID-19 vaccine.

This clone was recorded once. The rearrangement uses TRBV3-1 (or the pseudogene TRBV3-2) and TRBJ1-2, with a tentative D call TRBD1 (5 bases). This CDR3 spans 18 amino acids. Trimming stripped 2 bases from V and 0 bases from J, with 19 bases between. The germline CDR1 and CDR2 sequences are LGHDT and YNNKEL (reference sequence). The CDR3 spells CASSQPPSRAATNYGYTF. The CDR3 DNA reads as TGTGCCAGCAGCCAACCGCCAAGCAGGGCGGCCACTAACTATGGCTACACCTTC.

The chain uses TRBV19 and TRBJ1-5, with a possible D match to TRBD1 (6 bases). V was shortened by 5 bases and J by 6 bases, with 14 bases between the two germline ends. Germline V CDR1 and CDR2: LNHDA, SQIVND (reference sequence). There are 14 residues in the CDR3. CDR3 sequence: CASSWAGEVQPQHF. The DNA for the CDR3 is TGTGCCAGTAGTTGGGCAGGGGAGGTTCAGCCCCAGCATTTT. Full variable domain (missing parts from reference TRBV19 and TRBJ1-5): DGGITQSPKYLFRKEGQNVTLSCEQNLNHDAMYWYRQDPGQGLRLIYYSQIVNDFQKGDIAEGYSVSREKKESFPLTVTSAQKNPTAFYLCASSWAGEVQPQHFGDGTRLSIL.

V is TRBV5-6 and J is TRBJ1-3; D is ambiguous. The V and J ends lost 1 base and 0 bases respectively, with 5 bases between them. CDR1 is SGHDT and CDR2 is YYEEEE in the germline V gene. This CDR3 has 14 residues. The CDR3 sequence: CASSLQSSGNTIYF. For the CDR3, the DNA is TGTGCCAGCAGCTTGCAGAGCTCTGGAAACACCATATATTTT.

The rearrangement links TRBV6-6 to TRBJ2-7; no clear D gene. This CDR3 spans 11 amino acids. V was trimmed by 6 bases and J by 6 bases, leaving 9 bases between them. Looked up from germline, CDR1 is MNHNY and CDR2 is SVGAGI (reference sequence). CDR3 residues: CASSLGPEQYV. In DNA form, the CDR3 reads TGTGCCAGCAGCCTAGGACCCGAGCAGTACGTC.

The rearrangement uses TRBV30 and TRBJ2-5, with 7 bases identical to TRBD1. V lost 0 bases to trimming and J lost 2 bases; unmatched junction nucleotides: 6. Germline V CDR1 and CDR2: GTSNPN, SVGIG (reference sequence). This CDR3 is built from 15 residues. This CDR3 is CAWSVQQGVQETQYF. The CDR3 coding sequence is TGTGCCTGGAGTGTTCAGCAGGGGGTTCAAGAGACCCAGTACTTC.

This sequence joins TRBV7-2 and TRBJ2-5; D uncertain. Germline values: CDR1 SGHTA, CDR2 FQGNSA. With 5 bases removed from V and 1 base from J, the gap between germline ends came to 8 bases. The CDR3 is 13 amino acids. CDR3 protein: CASSQAVQETQYF. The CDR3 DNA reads TGTGCCAGCAGCCAAGCTGTCCAAGAGACCCAGTACTTC. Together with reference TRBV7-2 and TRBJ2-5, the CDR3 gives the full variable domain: GAGVSQSPSNKVTEKGKDVELRCDPISGHTALYWYRQSLGQGLEFLIYFQGNSAPDKSGLPSDRFSAERTGGSVSTLTIQRTQQEDSAVYLCASSQAVQETQYFGPGTRLLVL.

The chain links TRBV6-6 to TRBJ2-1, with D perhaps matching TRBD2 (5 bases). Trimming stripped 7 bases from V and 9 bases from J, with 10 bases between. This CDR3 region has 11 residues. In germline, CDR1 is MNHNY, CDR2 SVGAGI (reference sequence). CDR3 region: CASTYAGEQFF. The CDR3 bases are TGTGCCAGCACCTACGCGGGTGAGCAGTTCTTC.

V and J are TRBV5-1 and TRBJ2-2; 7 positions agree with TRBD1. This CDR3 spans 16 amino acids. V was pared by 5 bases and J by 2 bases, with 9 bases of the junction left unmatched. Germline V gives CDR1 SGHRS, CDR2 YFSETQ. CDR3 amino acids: CASRYQGQPNTGELFF. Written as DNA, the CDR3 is TGCGCCAGCAGATACCAGGGACAGCCAAACACCGGGGAGCTGTTTTTT.

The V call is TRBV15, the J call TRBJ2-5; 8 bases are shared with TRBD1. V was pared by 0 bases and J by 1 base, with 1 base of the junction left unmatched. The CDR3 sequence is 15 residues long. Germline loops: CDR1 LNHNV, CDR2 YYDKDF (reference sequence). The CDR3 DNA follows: TGTGCCACCAGCAGAGACAGGGGGCTCCAAGAGACCCAGTACTTC. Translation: CATSRDRGLQETQYF.

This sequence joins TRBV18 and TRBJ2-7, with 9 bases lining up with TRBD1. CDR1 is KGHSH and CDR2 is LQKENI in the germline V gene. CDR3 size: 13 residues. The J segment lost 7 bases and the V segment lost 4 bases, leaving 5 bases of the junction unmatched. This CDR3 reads CASSLYRGREQYV. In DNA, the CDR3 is TGTGCCAGCTCACTGTACAGGGGGCGGGAGCAGTACGTC.

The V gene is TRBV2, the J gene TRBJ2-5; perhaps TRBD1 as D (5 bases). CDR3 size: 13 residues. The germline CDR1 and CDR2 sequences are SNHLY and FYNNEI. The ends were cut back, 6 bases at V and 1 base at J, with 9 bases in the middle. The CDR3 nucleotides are TGTGCCAGCAGGGGGCAGCCCCAAGAGACCCAGTACTTC. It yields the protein CASRGQPQETQYF.

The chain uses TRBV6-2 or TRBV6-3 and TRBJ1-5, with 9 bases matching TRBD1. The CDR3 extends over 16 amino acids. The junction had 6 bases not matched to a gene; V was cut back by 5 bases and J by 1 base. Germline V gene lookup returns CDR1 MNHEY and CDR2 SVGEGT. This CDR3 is CASSDPGQGSNQPQHF. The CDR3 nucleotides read TGTGCCAGCAGTGATCCGGGACAGGGCAGCAATCAGCCCCAGCATTTT.

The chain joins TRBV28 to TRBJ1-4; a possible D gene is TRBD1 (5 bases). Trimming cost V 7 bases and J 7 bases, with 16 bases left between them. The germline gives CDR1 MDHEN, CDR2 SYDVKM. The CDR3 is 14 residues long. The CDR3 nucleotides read TGTGCCAGCATCTCGGGAGGGGTTAGTGAAAAACTGTTTTTT. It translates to CASISGGVSEKLFF.

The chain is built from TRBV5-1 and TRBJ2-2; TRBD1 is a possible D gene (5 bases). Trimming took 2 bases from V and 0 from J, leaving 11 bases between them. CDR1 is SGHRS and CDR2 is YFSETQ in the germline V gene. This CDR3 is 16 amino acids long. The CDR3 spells CASSLGQTANTGELFF. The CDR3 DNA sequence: TGCGCCAGCAGCTTAGGCCAGACAGCGAACACCGGGGAGCTGTTTTTT.

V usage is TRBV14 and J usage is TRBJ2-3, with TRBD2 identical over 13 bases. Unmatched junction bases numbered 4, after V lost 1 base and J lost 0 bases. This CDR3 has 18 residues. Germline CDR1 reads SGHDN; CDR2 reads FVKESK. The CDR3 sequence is CASSQARLAGGSTDTQYF. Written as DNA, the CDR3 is TGTGCCAGCAGCCAAGCCCGACTAGCGGGGGGAAGCACAGATACGCAGTATTTT.

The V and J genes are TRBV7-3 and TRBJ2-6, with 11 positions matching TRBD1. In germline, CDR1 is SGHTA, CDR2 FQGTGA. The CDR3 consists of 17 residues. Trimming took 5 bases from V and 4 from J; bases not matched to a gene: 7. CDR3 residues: CASSLGQGAGGANVLTF. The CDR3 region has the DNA TGTGCCAGCAGCCTCGGACAGGGGGCGGGCGGGGCCAACGTCCTGACTTTC.

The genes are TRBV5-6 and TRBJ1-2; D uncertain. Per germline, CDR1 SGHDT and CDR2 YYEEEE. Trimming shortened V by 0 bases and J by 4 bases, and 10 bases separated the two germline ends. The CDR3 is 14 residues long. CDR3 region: CASSLDPGGYGYTF. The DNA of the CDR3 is TGTGCCAGCAGCTTGGACCCAGGCGGCTATGGCTACACCTTC.

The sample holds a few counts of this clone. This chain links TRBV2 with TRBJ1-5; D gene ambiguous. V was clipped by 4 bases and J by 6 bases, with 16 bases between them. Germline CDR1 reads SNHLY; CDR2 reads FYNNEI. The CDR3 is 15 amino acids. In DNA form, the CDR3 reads TGTGCCAGCAGTGCGGCGGACCTCTCCAGTCAGCCCCAGCATTTT. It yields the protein CASSAADLSSQPQHF.

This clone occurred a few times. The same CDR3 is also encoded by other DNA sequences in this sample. CDR3 protein: CASSLGVGNQPQHF. Here the CDR3 DNA reads TGTGCCAGCAGCTTGGGAGTTGGTAATCAGCCCCAGCATTTT. V is TRBV5-6 and J is TRBJ1-5; no clear D. The CDR3 is 14 residues long. The germline V gene encodes CDR1 SGHDT and CDR2 YYEEEE. Between the trimmed V and J ends, which lost 0 bases and 4 bases, there was a span of 8 bases. Based on the CDR3 plus reference TRBV5-6 and TRBJ1-5, the full variable domain is DAGVTQSPTHLIKTRGQQVTLRCSPKSGHDTVSWYQQALGQGPQFIFQYYEEEERQRGNFPDRFSGHQFPNYSSELNVNALLLGDSALYLCASSLGVGNQPQHFGDGTRLSIL.

The CDR3 DNA is TGTGCCTGGAGTGCGGGACTCCAAGCTGGCACAGATACGCAGTATTTT. The encoded protein is CAWSAGLQAGTDTQYF. The chain links TRBV30 to TRBJ2-3, with TRBD2 as a possible D gene (6 bases). The V and J ends lost 1 base and 1 base respectively, with 15 bases between them. Germline lookup yields CDR1 GTSNPN and CDR2 SVGIG (reference sequence). CDR3 size: 16 residues. Using reference TRBV30 and TRBJ2-3 for the parts outside the CDR3, the full variable domain is SQTIHQWPATLVQPVGSPLSLECTVEGTSNPNLYWYRQAAGRGLQLLFYSVGIGQISSEVPQNLSASRPQDRQFILSSKKLLLSDSGFYLCAWSAGLQAGTDTQYFGPGTRLTVL.

In DNA form, the CDR3 reads TGCAGCGTTCCCACAGGGGGGGCAGATACGCAGTATTTT. Translation: CSVPTGGADTQYF. V is TRBV29-1 and J is TRBJ2-3; D perhaps matches TRBD1 (8 bases). Germline assignment: CDR1 SQVTM and CDR2 ANQGSEA. Trimming took off 5 bases at V and 4 bases at J, with 13 bases between the two ends. This CDR3 is built from 13 residues.

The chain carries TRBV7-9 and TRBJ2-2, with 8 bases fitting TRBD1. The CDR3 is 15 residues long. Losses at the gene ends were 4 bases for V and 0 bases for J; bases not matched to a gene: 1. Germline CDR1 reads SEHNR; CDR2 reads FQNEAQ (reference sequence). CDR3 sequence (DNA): TGTGCCAGCAGCTCACAGGGGGCGAACACCGGGGAGCTGTTTTTT. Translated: CASSSQGANTGELFF.

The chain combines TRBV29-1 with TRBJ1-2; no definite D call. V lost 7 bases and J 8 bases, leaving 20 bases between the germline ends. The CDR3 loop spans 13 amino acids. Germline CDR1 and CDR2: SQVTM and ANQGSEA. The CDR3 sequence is CSAPFPDTRGYTF. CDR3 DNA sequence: TGCAGCGCACCGTTCCCTGACACAAGGGGCTACACCTTC. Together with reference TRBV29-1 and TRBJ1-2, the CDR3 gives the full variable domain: SAVISQKPSRDICQRGTSLTIQCQVDSQVTMMFWYRQQPGQSLTLIATANQGSEATYESGFVIDKFPISRPNLTFSTLTVSNMSPEDSSIYLCSAPFPDTRGYTFGSGTRLTVV.

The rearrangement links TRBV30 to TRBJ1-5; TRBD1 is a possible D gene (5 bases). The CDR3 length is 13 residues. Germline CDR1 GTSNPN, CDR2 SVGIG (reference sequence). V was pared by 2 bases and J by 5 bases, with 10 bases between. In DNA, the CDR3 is TGTGCCTGGAGTACCCAGGGAGATCAGCCCCAGCATTTT. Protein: CAWSTQGDQPQHF.